The next 8 T cell receptor beta chains were all read from a single sample in a study of T cell repertoires in cytomegalovirus infection. TCRdb independently ran MiXCR on the reads; one entry per CDR3 protein. Of about 700,000 distinct CDR3 sequences in the sample, 30% to 35% were seen once. What these receptors recognize is not known. Sequenced here: cultured PBMCs, sampled from culture after CMV antigen stimulation. The receptors were gathered from a human donor in good health (CMV status not recorded). Some clones in this sample may be carry-over from other donors' samples.

This chain joins TRBV25-1 and TRBJ1-2; D is ambiguous. The CDR3 is 13 residues long. Trimming left V 3 bases short and J 4 bases short, with 9 bases between. Germline V gives CDR1 MGHDK, CDR2 SYGVNS. The CDR3 DNA reads as TGTGCCAGCAGTGATTCGGCCTTCTATGGCTACACCTTC. It encodes CASSDSAFYGYTF.

V is TRBV7-2 and J is TRBJ2-1; no clear D gene. The CDR3 has 15 residues. The germline gives CDR1 SGHTA, CDR2 FQGNSA. The V gene lost 1 base and the J gene lost 2 bases, with 9 bases spanning the gap. The CDR3 is CASSLVSTTYNEQFF. The CDR3 bases are TGTGCCAGCAGCTTAGTATCCACAACCTACAATGAGCAGTTCTTC.

The chain joins TRBV5-1 to TRBJ1-2; no definite D call. Germline CDR1 and CDR2: SGHRS and YFSETQ. The CDR3 consists of 14 residues. V lost 0 bases and J lost 0, with 6 bases in between. The CDR3 reads CASSLESPNYGYTF. CDR3 in DNA: TGCGCCAGCAGCTTGGAGTCACCTAACTATGGCTACACCTTC.

The V call is TRBV7-2, the J call TRBJ2-2, with 10 bases aligning to TRBD2. Germline V gives CDR1 SGHTA, CDR2 FQGNSA. CDR3 length: 18 amino acids. V trimming: 5 bases; J trimming: 0 bases; junction bases outside the gene matches: 9. CDR3 DNA sequence: TGTGCCAGCAGCCCCCGGGTAGCGGGAGGATCGAACACCGGGGAGCTGTTTTTT. The encoded protein is CASSPRVAGGSNTGELFF.

The chain is built from TRBV5-5 and TRBJ1-2; a possible D gene is TRBD1 (5 bases). The germline V and J ends were trimmed by 4 bases and 8 bases, with 15 bases remaining between them. Per the germline V gene, CDR1 is SGHKS and CDR2 is YYEKEE (reference sequence). The CDR3 spans 13 residues. CDR3 in DNA: TGTGCCAGCAGCGCGATGGGGGGAACGGGCTACACCTTC. Translating it yields CASSAMGGTGYTF.

This clonotype was detected only a few times. V and J are TRBV5-4 and TRBJ1-1; possibly TRBD1 for D (5 bases). There are 15 residues in the CDR3. Germline V lookup: CDR1 SGHNT, CDR2 YYREEE (reference sequence). V dropped 0 bases and J dropped 5 bases, with 14 bases sitting between them. CDR3: CASSLGTGKGTEAFF. The CDR3 bases are TGTGCCAGCAGCTTGGGAACAGGCAAAGGAACTGAAGCTTTCTTT.

This clonotype has ten or more counts. The chain employs TRBV7-2 and TRBJ1-6; 7 bases match TRBD1. This CDR3 has 19 residues. Germline trimming cut 5 bases from V and 3 bases from J; bases unmatched to any gene: 16. The germline V gene has CDR1 SGHTA and CDR2 FQGNSA. The CDR3 nucleotides are TGTGCCAGCAGCCGAGAGCTGAAAACAGGGGCGAACTATAATTCACCCCTCCACTTT. It specifies CASSRELKTGANYNSPLHF.

This clonotype was picked up a small number of times. J is TRBJ2-7 and V is TRBV7-2; D possibly corresponds to TRBD2 (6 bases). Per germline, CDR1 SGHTA and CDR2 FQGNSA. The CDR3 loop spans 16 amino acids. The germline V and J ends were trimmed by 1 base and 7 bases, with 20 bases remaining between them. CDR3 amino acids: CASSLVAAGRGREQYF. CDR3 DNA: TGTGCCAGCAGCTTAGTCGCCGCCGGCCGGGGGAGGGAGCAGTACTTC.